The present T cell receptor beta chain was sequenced within a study of blood T cell repertoires in COVID-19. Study-level information: Samples of COVID-19 (acute and convalescent) were obtained from the United States, Italy and Spain. PBMCs, B-cell-depleted T cells, or T cells were the source of the cDNA or gDNA that made up the material.

This clone appeared a single time. Original methodology: How many nucleated cells were present was estimated from reference gene primer amplification. Assay used: immunoSEQ multiplex PCR; TCRdb lists only in-frame clones, some missing. The V and J calls and clone size come from that table; D and trimming were worked out from the DNA. The table has some 62,000 clones, approximately 81% seen once. The source is a woman between 40 and 50 years old with acute COVID-19. Material for sequencing was PBMCs or T cells enriched from blood (not recorded which).

CDR3 in amino acids: CATSRAGNTGELFF. For the CDR3, the DNA is TGTGCCACCTCGCGGGCTGGGAACACCGGGGAGCTGTTTTTT. V is TRBV27 and J is TRBJ2-2; a possible D gene is TRBD2 (5 bases). Trimming stripped 10 bases from V and 1 base from J, with 13 bases between. There are 14 residues in the CDR3. Per germline, CDR1 MNHEY and CDR2 SMNVEV (reference sequence).